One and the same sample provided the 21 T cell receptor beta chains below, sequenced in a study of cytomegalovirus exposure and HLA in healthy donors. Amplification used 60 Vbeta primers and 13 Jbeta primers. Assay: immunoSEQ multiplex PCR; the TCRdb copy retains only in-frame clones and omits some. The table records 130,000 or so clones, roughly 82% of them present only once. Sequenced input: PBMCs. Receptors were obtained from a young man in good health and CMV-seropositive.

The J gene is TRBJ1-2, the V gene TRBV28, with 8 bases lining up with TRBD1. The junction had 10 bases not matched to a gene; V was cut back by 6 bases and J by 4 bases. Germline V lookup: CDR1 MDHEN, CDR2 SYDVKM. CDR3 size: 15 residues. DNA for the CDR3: TGTGCCAGCAGGGGGACAGGCCACCTTTCCTATGGCTACACCTTC. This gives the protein CASRGTGHLSYGYTF.

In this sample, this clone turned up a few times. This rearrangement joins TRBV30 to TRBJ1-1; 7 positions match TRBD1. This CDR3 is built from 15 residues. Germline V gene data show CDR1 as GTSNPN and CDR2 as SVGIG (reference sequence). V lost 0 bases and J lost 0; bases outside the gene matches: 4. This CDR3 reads CAWSVGTAMNTEAFF. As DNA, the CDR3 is TGTGCCTGGAGTGTAGGGACAGCGATGAACACTGAAGCTTTCTTT.

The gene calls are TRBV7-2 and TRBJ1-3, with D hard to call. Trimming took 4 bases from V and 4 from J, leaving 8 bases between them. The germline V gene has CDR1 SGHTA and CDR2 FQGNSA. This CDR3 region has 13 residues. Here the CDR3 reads CASSSYHGNTIYF. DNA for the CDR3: TGTGCCAGCAGCTCCTACCACGGAAACACCATATATTTT.

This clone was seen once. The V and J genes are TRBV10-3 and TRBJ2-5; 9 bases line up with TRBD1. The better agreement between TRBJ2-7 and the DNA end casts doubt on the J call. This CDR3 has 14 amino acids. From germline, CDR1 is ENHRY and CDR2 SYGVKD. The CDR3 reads CAIRGTGILYEQYF. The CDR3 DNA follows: TGTGCCATCAGGGGGACAGGGATTCTCTACGAGCAGTACTTC.

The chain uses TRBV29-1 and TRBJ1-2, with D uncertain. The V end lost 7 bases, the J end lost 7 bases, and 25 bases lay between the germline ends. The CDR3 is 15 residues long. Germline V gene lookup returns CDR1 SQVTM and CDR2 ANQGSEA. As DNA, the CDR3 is TGCAGCGCCTTTGCGACCTATAGCCTGTTTTCTGGCTACACCTTC. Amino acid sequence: CSAFATYSLFSGYTF. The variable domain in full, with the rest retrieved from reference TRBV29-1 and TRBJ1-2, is SAVISQKPSRDICQRGTSLTIQCQVDSQVTMMFWYRQQPGQSLTLIATANQGSEATYESGFVIDKFPISRPNLTFSTLTVSNMSPEDSSIYLCSAFATYSLFSGYTFGSGTRLTVV.

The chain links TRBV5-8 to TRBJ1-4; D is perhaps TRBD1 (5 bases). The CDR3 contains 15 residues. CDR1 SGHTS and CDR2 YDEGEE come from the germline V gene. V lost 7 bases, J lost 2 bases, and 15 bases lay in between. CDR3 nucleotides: TGTGCCAGCGCCTGGAAGGGGCGGACTAATGAAAAACTGTTTTTT. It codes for CASAWKGRTNEKLFF.

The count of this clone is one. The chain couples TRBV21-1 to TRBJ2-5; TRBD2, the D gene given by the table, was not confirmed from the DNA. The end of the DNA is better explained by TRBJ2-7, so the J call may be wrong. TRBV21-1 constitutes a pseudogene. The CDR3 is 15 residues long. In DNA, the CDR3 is TGTGCCAGCAGCCCCCCTAGTAGGTCCACCTACGAGCAGTACTTC. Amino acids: CASSPPSRSTYEQYF.

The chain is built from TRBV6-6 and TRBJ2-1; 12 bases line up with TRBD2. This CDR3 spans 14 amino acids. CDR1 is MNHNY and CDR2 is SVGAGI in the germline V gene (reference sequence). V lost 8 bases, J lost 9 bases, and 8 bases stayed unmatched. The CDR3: CASETSGSWSEQFF. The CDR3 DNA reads TGTGCCAGCGAGACTAGCGGGAGTTGGAGTGAGCAGTTCTTC.

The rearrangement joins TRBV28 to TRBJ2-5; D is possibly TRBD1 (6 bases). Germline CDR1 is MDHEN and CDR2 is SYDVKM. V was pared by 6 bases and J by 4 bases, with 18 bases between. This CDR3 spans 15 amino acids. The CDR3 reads CASSPHGTLGETQYF. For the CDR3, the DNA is TGTGCCAGCAGCCCTCACGGGACACTAGGAGAGACCCAGTACTTC.

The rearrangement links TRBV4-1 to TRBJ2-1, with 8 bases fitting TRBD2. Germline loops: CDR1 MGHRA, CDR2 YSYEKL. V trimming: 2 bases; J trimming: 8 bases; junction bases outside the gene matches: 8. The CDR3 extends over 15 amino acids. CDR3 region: CASSQPPQREYEQFF. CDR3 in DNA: TGCGCCAGCAGCCAACCCCCCCAGCGGGAGTATGAGCAGTTCTTC.

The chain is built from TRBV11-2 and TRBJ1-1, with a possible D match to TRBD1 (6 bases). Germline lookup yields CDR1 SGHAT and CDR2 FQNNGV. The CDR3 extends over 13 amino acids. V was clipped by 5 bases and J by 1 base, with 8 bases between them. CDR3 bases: TGTGCCAGCAGCCCGACAGGGAACACTGAAGCTTTCTTT. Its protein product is CASSPTGNTEAFF.

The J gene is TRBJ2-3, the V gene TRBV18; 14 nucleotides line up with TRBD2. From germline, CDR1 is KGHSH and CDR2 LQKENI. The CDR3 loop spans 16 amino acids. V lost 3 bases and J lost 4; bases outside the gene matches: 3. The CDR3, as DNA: TGTGCCAGCTCACCTTTGACTAGCGGGAGGGCAGATACGCAGTATTTT. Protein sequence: CASSPLTSGRADTQYF.

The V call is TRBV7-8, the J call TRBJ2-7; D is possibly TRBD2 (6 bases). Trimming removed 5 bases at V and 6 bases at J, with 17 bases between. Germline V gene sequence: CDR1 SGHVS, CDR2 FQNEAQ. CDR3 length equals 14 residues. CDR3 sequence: CASSASGLPGEQYF. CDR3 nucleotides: TGTGCCAGCAGCGCCTCGGGACTCCCAGGCGAGCAGTACTTC.

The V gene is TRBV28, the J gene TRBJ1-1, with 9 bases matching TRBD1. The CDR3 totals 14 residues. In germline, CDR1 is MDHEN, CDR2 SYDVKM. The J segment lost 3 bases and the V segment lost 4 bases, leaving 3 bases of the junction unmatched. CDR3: CASSSRQGDTEAFF. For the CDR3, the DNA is TGTGCCAGCAGTTCAAGACAGGGGGACACTGAAGCTTTCTTT.

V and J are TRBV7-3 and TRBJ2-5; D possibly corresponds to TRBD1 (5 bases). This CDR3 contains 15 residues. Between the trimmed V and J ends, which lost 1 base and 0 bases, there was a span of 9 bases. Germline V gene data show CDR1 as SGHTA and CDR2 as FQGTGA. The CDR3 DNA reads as TGTGCCAGCAGCTTAATTCCAGGGAACCAAGAGACCCAGTACTTC. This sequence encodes CASSLIPGNQETQYF.

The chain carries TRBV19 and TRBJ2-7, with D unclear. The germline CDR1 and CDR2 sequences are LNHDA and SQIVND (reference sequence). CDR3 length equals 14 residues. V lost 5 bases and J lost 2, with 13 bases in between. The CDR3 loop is CASSVVAPPYEQYF. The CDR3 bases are TGTGCCAGTAGTGTTGTGGCTCCTCCCTACGAGCAGTACTTC.

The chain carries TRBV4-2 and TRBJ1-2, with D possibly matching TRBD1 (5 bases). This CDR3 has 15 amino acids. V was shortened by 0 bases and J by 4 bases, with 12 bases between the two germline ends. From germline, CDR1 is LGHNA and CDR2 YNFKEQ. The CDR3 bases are TGTGCCAGCAGCCAAGATCTAGGGGTTGGCTATGGCTACACCTTC. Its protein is CASSQDLGVGYGYTF.

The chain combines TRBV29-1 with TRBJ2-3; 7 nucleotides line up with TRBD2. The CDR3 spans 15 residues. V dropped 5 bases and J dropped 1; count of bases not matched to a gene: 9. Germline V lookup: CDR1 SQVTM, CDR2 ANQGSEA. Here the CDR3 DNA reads TGCAGCGTTCTAGGGAGGGGCGGAGGCACAGATACGCAGTATTTT. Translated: CSVLGRGGGTDTQYF.

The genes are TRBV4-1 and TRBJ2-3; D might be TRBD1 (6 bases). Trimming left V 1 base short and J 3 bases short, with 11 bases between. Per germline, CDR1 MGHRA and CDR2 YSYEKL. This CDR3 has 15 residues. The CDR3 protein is CASSQVYRVTDTQYF. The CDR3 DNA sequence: TGCGCCAGCAGCCAAGTGTACAGGGTTACAGATACGCAGTATTTT.

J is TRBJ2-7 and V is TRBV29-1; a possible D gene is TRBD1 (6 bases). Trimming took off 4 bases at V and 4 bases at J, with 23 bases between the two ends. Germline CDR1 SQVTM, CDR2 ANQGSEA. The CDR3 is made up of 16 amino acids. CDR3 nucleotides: TGCAGCGTTGGGGCAGGCATCGGGACACTAAGTTACGAGCAGTACTTC. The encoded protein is CSVGAGIGTLSYEQYF.

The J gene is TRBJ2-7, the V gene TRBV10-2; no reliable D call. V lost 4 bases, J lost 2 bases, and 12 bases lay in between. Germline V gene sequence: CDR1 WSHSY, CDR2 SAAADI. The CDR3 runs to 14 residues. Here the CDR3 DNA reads TGCGCCAGCAGTGTATCGGTACAGCCCTACGAGCAGTACTTC. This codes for CASSVSVQPYEQYF.